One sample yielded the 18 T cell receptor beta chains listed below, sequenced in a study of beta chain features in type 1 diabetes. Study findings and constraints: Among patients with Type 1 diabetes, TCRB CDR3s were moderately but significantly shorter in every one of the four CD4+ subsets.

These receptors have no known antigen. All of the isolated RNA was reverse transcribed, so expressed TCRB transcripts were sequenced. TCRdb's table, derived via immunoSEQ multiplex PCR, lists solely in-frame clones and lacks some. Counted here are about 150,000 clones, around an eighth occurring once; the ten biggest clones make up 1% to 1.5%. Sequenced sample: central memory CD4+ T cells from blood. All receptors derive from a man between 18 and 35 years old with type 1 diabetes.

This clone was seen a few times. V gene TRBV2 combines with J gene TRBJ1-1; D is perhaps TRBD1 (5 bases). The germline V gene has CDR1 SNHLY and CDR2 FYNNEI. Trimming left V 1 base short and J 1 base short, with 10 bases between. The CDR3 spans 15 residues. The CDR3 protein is CASSEVGLRNTEAFF. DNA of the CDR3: TGTGCCAGCAGTGAAGTGGGACTTAGGAACACTGAAGCTTTCTTT.

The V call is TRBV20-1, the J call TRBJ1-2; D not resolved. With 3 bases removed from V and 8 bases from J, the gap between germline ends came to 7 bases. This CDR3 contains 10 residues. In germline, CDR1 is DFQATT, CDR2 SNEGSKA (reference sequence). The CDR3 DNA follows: TGCAGTGCTAGTTTTAACGGCTACACCTTC. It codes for CSASFNGYTF.

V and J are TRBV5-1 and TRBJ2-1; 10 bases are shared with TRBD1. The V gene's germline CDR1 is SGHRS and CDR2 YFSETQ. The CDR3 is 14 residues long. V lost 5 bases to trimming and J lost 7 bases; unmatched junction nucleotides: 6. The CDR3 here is CASRTGGFGNEQFF. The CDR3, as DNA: TGCGCCAGCAGGACAGGGGGCTTCGGGAATGAGCAGTTCTTC.

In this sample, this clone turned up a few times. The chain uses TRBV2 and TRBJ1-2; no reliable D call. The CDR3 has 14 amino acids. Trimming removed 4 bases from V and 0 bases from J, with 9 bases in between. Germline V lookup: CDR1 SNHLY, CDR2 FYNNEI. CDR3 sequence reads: CASSVTEANYGYTF. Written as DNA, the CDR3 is TGTGCCAGCAGTGTAACCGAAGCTAACTATGGCTACACCTTC.

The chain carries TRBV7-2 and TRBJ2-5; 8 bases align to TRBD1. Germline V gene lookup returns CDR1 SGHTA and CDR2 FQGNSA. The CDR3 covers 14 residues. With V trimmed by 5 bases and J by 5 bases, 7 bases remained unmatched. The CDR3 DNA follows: TGTGCCAGCAGCGAAGGACAGGGTCGGGAGACCCAGTACTTC. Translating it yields CASSEGQGRETQYF.

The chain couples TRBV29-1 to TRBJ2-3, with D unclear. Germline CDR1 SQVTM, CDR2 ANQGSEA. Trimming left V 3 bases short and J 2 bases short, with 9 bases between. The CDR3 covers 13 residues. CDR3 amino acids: CSVDADTTDTQYF. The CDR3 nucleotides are TGCAGCGTTGACGCAGACACCACAGATACGCAGTATTTT.

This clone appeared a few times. This CDR3 is CASSPPPGATDTQYF. CDR3 bases: TGTGCCAGCAGCCCGCCCCCGGGGGCCACAGATACGCAGTATTTT. This chain uses TRBV7-3 with TRBJ2-3, with D possibly called TRBD1 or TRBD2 (6 bases each). Germline CDR1 and CDR2: SGHTA and FQGTGA. This CDR3 is 15 amino acids long. Trimming pared 5 bases from V and 2 bases from J, leaving 14 bases between.

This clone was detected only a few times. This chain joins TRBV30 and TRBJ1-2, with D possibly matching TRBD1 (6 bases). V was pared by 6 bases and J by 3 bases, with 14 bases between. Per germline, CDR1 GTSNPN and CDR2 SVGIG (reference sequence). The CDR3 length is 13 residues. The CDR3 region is CACPRGGDYGYTF. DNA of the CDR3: TGTGCCTGCCCCCGGGGGGGCGACTATGGCTACACCTTC.

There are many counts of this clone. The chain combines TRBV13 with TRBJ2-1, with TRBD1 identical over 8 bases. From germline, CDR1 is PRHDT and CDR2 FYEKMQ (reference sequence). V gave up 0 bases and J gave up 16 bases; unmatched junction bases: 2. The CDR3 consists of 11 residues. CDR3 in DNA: TGTGCCAGCAGCTTAGGGGGACAGGCCTTCTTC. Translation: CASSLGGQAFF.

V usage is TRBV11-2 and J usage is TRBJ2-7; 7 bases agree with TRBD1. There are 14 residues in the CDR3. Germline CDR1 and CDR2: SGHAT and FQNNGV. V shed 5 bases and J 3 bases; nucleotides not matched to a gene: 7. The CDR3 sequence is CASSARQGRYEQYF. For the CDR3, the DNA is TGTGCCAGCAGCGCCCGACAGGGCCGCTACGAGCAGTACTTC.

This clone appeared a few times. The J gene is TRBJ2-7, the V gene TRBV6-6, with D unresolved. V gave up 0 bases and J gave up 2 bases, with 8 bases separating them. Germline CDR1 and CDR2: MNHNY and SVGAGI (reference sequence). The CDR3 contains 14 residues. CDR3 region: CASSYSGKTYEQYF. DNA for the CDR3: TGTGCCAGCAGTTACTCGGGCAAGACCTACGAGCAGTACTTC.

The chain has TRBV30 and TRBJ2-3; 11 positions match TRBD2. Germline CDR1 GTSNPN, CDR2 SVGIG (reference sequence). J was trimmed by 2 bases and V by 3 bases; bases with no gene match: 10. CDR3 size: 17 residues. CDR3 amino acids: CAWSIPGLAGHTDTQYF. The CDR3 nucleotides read TGTGCCTGGAGCATCCCCGGACTAGCGGGCCACACAGATACGCAGTATTTT. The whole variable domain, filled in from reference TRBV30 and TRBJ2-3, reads SQTIHQWPATLVQPVGSPLSLECTVEGTSNPNLYWYRQAAGRGLQLLFYSVGIGQISSEVPQNLSASRPQDRQFILSSKKLLLSDSGFYLCAWSIPGLAGHTDTQYFGPGTRLTVL.

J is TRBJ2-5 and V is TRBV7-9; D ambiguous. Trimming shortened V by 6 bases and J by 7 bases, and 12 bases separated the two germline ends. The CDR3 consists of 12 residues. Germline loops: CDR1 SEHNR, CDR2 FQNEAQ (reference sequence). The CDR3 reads CASSQTPGTQYF. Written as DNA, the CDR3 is TGTGCCAGCAGTCAGACCCCAGGGACCCAGTACTTC.

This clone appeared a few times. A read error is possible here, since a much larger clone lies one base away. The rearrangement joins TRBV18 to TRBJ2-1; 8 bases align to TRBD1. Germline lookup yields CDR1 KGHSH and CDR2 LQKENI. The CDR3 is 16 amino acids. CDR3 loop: CASSLSQDRVYNEQLF. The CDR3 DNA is TGTGCCAGCTCACTTTCACAGGACAGGGTTTACAATGAGCAGCTCTTC. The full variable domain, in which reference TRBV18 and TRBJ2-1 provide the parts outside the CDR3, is NAGVMQNPRHLVRRRGQEARLRCSPMKGHSHVYWYRQLPEEGLKFMVYLQKENIIDESGMPKERFSAEFPKEGPSILRIQQVVRGDSAAYFCASSLSQDRVYNEQLFGPGTRLTVL.

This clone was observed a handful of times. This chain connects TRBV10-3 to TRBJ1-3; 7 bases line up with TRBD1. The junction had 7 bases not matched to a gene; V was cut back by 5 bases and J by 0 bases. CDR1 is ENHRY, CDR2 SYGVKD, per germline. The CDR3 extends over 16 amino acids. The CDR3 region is CAISRDSASSGNTIYF. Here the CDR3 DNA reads TGTGCCATCAGTCGGGACAGTGCGAGCTCTGGAAACACCATATATTTT.

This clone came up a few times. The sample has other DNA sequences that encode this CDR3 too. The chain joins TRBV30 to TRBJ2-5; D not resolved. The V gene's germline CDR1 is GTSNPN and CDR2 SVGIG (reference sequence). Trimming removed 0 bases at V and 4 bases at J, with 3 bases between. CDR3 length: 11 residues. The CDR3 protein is CAWSVLETQYF. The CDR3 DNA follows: TGTGCCTGGAGTGTCCTAGAGACCCAGTACTTC.

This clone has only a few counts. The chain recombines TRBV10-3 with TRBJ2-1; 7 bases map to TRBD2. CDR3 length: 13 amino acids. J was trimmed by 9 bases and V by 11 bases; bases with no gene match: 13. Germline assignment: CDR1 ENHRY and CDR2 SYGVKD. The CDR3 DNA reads TGTGCCGCATTGGGAGGGAGGAATGGTGAGCAGTTCTTC. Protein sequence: CAALGGRNGEQFF.

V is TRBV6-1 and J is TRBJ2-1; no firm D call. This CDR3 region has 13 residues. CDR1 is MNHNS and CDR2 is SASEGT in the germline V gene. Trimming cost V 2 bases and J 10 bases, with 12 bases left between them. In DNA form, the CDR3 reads TGTGCCAGCAGTGAAAGCGTAATGGGAGAGCAGTTCTTC. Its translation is CASSESVMGEQFF.